Sequencing of this T cell receptor (beta chain) was carried out in a study of blood T cell repertoires in COVID-19. Under the authors' procedure: Reference gene primers were amplified, and this amplification served to estimate nucleated cell counts. Data came from immunoSEQ multiplex PCR; TCRdb stores just in-frame clones and leaves some out. The V and J calls and clone size were taken over from that table, and D and trimming were inferred from the DNA. The table shows approximately 310,000 clones, with roughly 91% occurring only once. The CDR3 length is 17 residues. V shed 0 bases and J 5 bases; nucleotides not matched to a gene: 10. Per germline, CDR1 SGDLS and CDR2 YYNGEE.

The sequence derives from a man aged 45 to 65 with active or convalescent COVID-19. The J gene is TRBJ1-1, the V gene TRBV9; 10 bases agree with TRBD1. The sample comprised peripheral blood. The CDR3 is CASSVDGTGAWRTEAFF. CDR3 coding DNA: TGTGCCAGCAGCGTAGATGGGACAGGGGCTTGGAGGACTGAAGCTTTCTTT. Full variable domain (missing parts from reference TRBV9 and TRBJ1-1): DSGVTQTPKHLITATGQRVTLRCSPRSGDLSVYWYQQSLDQGLQFLIQYYNGEERAKGNILERFSAQQFPDLHSELNLSSLELGDSALYFCASSVDGTGAWRTEAFFGQGTRLTVV.